A selection of T cell receptor beta chains follows, all from one sample in a study of Graves' ophthalmopathy and Graves' hyperthyroidism. TCRdb itself ran the multiplex PCR reads through MiXCR, one entry per CDR3 protein. This sample has about 550,000 distinct CDR3 sequences, with under 45% found just once. Sequencing was done on a sample of peripheral blood or thyroid tissue (not recorded which). The receptors come from an adult man with Graves' hyperthyroidism. Both conserved end residues are part of each CDR3. Fields, in order: clone size, J gene, V gene, D gene, CDR3 protein, CDR3 DNA. The D gene is left open where the match is weak. Not all rows give a size; the values are once, few, many and, for expanded clones, a class.

clone size: .; J gene: TRBJ1-1; V gene: TRBV9; D gene: .; CDR3 protein: CASSVGAGYHGGTEAFF; CDR3 DNA: TGTGCCAGCAGCGTAGGAGCGGGATATCACGGGGGGACTGAAGCTTTCTTT
clone size: many; J gene: TRBJ2-5; V gene: TRBV5-8; D gene: TRBD2; CDR3 protein: CASKTSGGLGETQYF; CDR3 DNA: TGTGCCAGCAAAACTAGCGGGGGCTTGGGAGAGACCCAGTACTTC
clone size: .; J gene: TRBJ2-3; V gene: TRBV11-2; D gene: .; CDR3 protein: CASSLRSGGADTQYF; CDR3 DNA: TGTGCCAGCAGCTTACGGTCTGGTGGCGCAGATACGCAGTATTTT
clone size: .; J gene: TRBJ2-5; V gene: TRBV4-1; D gene: TRBD2; CDR3 protein: CASSQGRGGWETQYF; CDR3 DNA: TGCGCCAGCAGCCAAGGGCGGGGAGGGTGGGAGACCCAGTACTTC
clone size: many; J gene: TRBJ2-5; V gene: TRBV29-1; D gene: TRBD2; CDR3 protein: CSVDGTSGRETQYF; CDR3 DNA: TGCAGCGTTGACGGGACTAGCGGGAGAGAGACCCAGTACTTC
clone size: .; J gene: TRBJ1-6; V gene: TRBV10-3; D gene: TRBD1; CDR3 protein: CAISEGTGAYNSPLHF; CDR3 DNA: TGTGCCATCAGTGAAGGGACAGGGGCCTATAATTCACCCCTCCACTTT
clone size: many; J gene: TRBJ1-2; V gene: TRBV19; D gene: TRBD1; CDR3 protein: CAVPGGTGGNYGYTF; CDR3 DNA: TGTGCCGTCCCGGGAGGGACAGGGGGCAACTATGGCTACACCTTC
clone size: many; J gene: TRBJ2-2; V gene: TRBV2; D gene: TRBD2; CDR3 protein: CASSGLAGRNTGELFF; CDR3 DNA: TGTGCCAGCTCGGGACTAGCGGGAAGGAACACCGGGGAGCTGTTTTTT
clone size: .; J gene: TRBJ2-5; V gene: TRBV24-1; D gene: .; CDR3 protein: CATSDSGVETQYF; CDR3 DNA: TGTGCCACCAGTGACTCCGGGGTTGAGACCCAGTACTTC
clone size: many; J gene: TRBJ1-6; V gene: TRBV20-1; D gene: TRBD1; CDR3 protein: CSARGDSDSPLHF; CDR3 DNA: TGCAGTGCTAGAGGGGACAGTGATTCACCCCTCCACTTT
clone size: .; J gene: TRBJ2-4; V gene: TRBV7-8; D gene: .; CDR3 protein: CASSLNGAGVSIQYF; CDR3 DNA: TGTGCCAGCAGCTTAAACGGGGCAGGGGTGAGCATTCAGTACTTC
clone size: few; J gene: TRBJ2-5; V gene: TRBV10-3; D gene: .; CDR3 protein: CAIASQQETQYF; CDR3 DNA: TGTGCCATCGCTTCCCAACAAGAGACCCAGTACTTC
clone size: .; J gene: TRBJ1-4; V gene: TRBV9; D gene: .; CDR3 protein: CASSPTTGSGRLFF; CDR3 DNA: TGTGCCAGCAGCCCAACCACAGGGTCCGGACGACTGTTTTTT
clone size: .; J gene: TRBJ2-3; V gene: TRBV2; D gene: TRBD1; CDR3 protein: CASRLNDRAADTQYF; CDR3 DNA: TGTGCCAGCAGATTGAACGACAGGGCAGCAGATACGCAGTATTTT
clone size: few; J gene: TRBJ2-3; V gene: TRBV7-8; D gene: TRBD2; CDR3 protein: CASSERGGRTDTQYF; CDR3 DNA: TGTGCCAGCAGTGAGCGGGGGGGTCGCACAGATACGCAGTATTTT
clone size: few; J gene: TRBJ1-3; V gene: TRBV12-3/TRBV12-4; D gene: .; CDR3 protein: CASSWDHKLGNTIYF; CDR3 DNA: TGTGCCAGCAGTTGGGACCATAAGCTGGGAAACACCATATATTTT
clone size: few; J gene: TRBJ2-7; V gene: TRBV7-9; D gene: TRBD1; CDR3 protein: CASRPTGEPYEQYF; CDR3 DNA: TGTGCCAGCAGACCTACAGGGGAGCCCTACGAGCAGTACTTC
clone size: .; J gene: TRBJ2-1; V gene: TRBV29-1; D gene: TRBD2; CDR3 protein: CSGGSSGGGRHEQFF; CDR3 DNA: TGCAGCGGGGGTTCTAGCGGGGGCGGGCGGCATGAGCAGTTCTTC
clone size: few; J gene: TRBJ2-7; V gene: TRBV11-2; D gene: .; CDR3 protein: CASSLSLVEQYF; CDR3 DNA: TGTGCCAGCAGCTTAAGCCTAGTCGAGCAGTACTTC
clone size: .; J gene: TRBJ2-3; V gene: TRBV19; D gene: TRBD2; CDR3 protein: CATSMTSGIRTDTQYF; CDR3 DNA: TGTGCCACTAGTATGACTAGCGGGATTCGCACAGATACGCAGTATTTT
clone size: .; J gene: TRBJ1-6; V gene: TRBV2; D gene: .; CDR3 protein: CASSFRTSYNSPLHF; CDR3 DNA: TGTGCCAGCAGTTTCCGGACCAGCTATAATTCACCCCTCCACTTT
clone size: .; J gene: TRBJ2-3; V gene: TRBV20-1; D gene: .; CDR3 protein: CSADVQGADTQYF; CDR3 DNA: TGCAGTGCTGACGTGCAGGGTGCAGATACGCAGTATTTT